These T cell receptor beta chains were read from a single sample in a study of Ad26.COV2.S vaccination and SARS-CoV-2 variants. Assay used: immunoSEQ multiplex PCR; TCRdb lists only in-frame clones, some missing. Altogether roughly 150,000 clones are present, more than 80% being singletons, with the ten largest covering 4% to 6%. Specimen: peripheral blood, collected after recovery from COVID-19. The receptor source for this set is a human donor who had recovered from COVID-19. Each CDR3 is given with its conserved first and last residue. A D gene is named only where the DNA matches it firmly.

>TRBD1|13|TRBJ2-7|TRBV10-2
CASSLTGSYEQYF
TGCGCCAGCAGTTTGACAGGGTCCTACGAGCAGTACTTC
>NA|15|TRBJ1-6|TRBV7-8
CASSLVVVGVSPLHF
TGTGCCAGCAGCTTAGTCGTAGTGGGAGTTTCACCCCTCCACTTT
>NA|12|TRBJ1-1|TRBV19
CASSIGNTEAFF
TGTGCCAGTAGTATTGGGAACACTGAAGCTTTCTTT
>NA|16|TRBJ2-5|TRBV5-6
CASSLDTGSPGETQYF
TGTGCCAGCAGCTTGGATACAGGCAGCCCTGGGGAGACCCAGTACTTC
>NA|14|TRBJ2-3|TRBV29-1
CSHPGLQPVDTQYF
TGCAGCCATCCCGGACTCCAACCGGTAGATACGCAGTATTTT
>NA|14|TRBJ1-1|TRBV6-2/TRBV6-3
CASSYSPGRWGAFF
TGTGCCAGCAGTTACTCCCCAGGCCGCTGGGGAGCTTTCTTT
>NA|12|TRBJ2-7|TRBV25-1
CASSEVSYEQYF
TGTGCCAGCAGTGAAGTATCGTACGAGCAGTACTTC
>NA|15|TRBJ1-2|TRBV21-1
CASSLKSGQAYGYTF
TGTGCCAGCAGCCTCAAATCGGGACAAGCCTATGGCTACACCTTC
>TRBD1|15|TRBJ1-1|TRBV2
CASSAEGQRFTEAFF
TGTGCCAGCAGTGCCGAGGGACAGCGGTTCACTGAAGCTTTCTTT
>TRBD1|12|TRBJ2-3|TRBV3-1/TRBV3-2
CASSPTGNTQYF
TGTGCCAGCAGCCCGACAGGGAATACGCAGTATTTT
>NA|14|TRBJ2-7|TRBV19
CASSMVRGPYEQYF
TGTGCCAGTAGTATGGTAAGAGGCCCCTACGAGCAGTACTTC
>TRBD1|14|TRBJ1-6|TRBV7-9
CASSTDRDNSPLHF
TGTGCCAGCAGCACGGACAGGGATAATTCACCCCTCCACTTT
>NA|14|TRBJ1-4|TRBV19
CASQRRTDNEKLFF
TGTGCCAGTCAGAGACGGACAGATAATGAAAAACTGTTTTTT